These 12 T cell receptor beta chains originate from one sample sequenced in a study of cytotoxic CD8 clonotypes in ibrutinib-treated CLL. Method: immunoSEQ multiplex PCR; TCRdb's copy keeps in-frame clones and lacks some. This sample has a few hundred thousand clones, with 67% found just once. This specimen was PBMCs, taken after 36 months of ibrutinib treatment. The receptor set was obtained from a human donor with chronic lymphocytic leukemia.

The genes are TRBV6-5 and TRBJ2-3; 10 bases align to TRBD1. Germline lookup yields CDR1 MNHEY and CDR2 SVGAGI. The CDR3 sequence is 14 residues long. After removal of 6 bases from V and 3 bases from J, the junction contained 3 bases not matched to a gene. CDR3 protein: CASRWDRGTDTQYF. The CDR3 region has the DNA TGTGCCAGCAGATGGGACAGGGGTACAGATACGCAGTATTTT.

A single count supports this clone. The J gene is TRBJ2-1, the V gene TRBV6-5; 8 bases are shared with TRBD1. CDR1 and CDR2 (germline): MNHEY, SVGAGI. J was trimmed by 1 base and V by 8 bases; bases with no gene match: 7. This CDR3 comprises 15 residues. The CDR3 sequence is CASAPDRASYNEQFF. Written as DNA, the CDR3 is TGTGCCAGCGCCCCGGACAGGGCTTCCTACAATGAGCAGTTCTTC.

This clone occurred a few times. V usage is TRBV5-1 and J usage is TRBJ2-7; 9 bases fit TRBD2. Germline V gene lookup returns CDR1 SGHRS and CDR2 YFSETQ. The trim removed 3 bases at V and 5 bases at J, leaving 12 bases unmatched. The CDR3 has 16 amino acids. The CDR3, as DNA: TGCGCCAGCAGCTCCCCGACTAGAGCGGGAGGCCACGAGCAGTACTTC. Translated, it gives CASSSPTRAGGHEQYF. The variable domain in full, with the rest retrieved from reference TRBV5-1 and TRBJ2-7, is KAGVTQTPRYLIKTRGQQVTLSCSPISGHRSVSWYQQTPGQGLQFLFEYFSETQRNKGNFPGRFSGRQFSNSRSEMNVSTLELGDSALYLCASSSPTRAGGHEQYFGPGTRLTVT.

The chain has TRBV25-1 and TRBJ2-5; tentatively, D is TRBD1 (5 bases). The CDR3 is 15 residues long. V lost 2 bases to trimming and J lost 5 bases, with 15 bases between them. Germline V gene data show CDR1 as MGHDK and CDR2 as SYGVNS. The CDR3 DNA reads TGTGCCAGCAGTGAAGTAGGGGTAGTCATGGAGACCCAGTACTTC. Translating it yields CASSEVGVVMETQYF.

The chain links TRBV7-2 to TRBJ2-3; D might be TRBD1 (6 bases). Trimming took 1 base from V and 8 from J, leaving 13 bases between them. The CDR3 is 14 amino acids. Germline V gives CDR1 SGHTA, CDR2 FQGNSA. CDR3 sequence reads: CASSLVGEGVTQYF. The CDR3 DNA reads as TGTGCCAGCAGCTTAGTGGGAGAGGGGGTTACGCAGTATTTT.

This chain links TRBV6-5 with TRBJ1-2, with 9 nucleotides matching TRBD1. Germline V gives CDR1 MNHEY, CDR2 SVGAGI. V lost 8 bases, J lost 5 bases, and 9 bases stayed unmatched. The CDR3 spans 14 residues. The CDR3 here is CASLETGGAYGYTF. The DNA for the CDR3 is TGTGCCAGCCTAGAAACAGGGGGCGCTTATGGCTACACCTTC.

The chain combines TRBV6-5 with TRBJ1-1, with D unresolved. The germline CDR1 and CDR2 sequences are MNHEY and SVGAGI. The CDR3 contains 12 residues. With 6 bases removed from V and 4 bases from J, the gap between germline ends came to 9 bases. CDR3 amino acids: CASRRGFTEAFF. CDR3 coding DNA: TGTGCCAGCAGGCGCGGGTTCACTGAAGCTTTCTTT.

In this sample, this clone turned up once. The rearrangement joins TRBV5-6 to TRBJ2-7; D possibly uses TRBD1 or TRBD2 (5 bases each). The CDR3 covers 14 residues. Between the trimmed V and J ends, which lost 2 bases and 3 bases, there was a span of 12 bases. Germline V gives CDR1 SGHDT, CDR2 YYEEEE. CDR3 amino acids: CASSFEGPGYEQYF. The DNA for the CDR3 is TGTGCCAGCAGCTTTGAGGGGCCCGGCTACGAGCAGTACTTC. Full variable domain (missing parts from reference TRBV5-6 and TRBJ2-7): DAGVTQSPTHLIKTRGQQVTLRCSPKSGHDTVSWYQQALGQGPQFIFQYYEEEERQRGNFPDRFSGHQFPNYSSELNVNALLLGDSALYLCASSFEGPGYEQYFGPGTRLTVT.

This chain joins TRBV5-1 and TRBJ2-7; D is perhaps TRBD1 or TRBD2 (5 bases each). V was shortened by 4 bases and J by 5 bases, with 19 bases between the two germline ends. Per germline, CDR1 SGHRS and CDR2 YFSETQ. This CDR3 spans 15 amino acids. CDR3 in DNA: TGCGCCAGCAGCCCGGACGGGGCCAGGGTCAACGAGCAGTACTTC. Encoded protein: CASSPDGARVNEQYF.

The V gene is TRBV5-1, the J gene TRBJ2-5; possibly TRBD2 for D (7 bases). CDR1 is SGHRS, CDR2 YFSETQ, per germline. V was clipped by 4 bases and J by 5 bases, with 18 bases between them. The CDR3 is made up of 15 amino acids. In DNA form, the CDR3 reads TGCGCCAGCAGCCCTGGTATCGGGGGGCTGGAGACCCAGTACTTC. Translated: CASSPGIGGLETQYF.

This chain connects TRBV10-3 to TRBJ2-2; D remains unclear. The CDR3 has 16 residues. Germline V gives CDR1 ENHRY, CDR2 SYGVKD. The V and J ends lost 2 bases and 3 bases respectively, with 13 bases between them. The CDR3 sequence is CAISEGGYKDTGELFF. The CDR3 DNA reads TGTGCCATCAGTGAGGGTGGATATAAGGACACCGGGGAGCTGTTTTTT.

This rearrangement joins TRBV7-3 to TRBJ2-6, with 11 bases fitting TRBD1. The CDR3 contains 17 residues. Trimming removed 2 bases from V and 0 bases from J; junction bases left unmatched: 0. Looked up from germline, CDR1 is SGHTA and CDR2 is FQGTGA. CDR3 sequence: CASSLGTGGSGANVLTF. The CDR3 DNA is TGTGCCAGCAGCTTAGGGACAGGGGGCTCTGGGGCCAACGTCCTGACTTTC.